Here is one T cell receptor beta chain with its context. Antigen: not known. Among the 120 or so subjects of the validation cohort, separate from the approximately 700-subject first cohort, were the donors. The V and J ends lost 0 bases and 4 bases respectively, with 7 bases between them. The CDR3 totals 14 residues. Germline V gene lookup returns CDR1 MNHNY and CDR2 SVGAGI (reference sequence). Repertoires were generated with immunoSEQ multiplex PCR, while TCRdb's copy carries only in-frame clones and drops some. This table has tens of thousands of clones, roughly 84% appearing once. The data were obtained in a study of cytomegalovirus exposure and HLA in healthy donors. Notes on the study in general: The study found most TCR sequences rare, yet found some public TCRs in many donors. Researchers catalogued roughly 150 TCR beta chains as cytomegalovirus-associated.

The receptor's source is a woman aged 18-29 years in good health and CMV-seropositive. The sample taken for sequencing was PBMCs. The chain joins TRBV6-6 to TRBJ1-3; D gene uncertain. In DNA, the CDR3 is TGTGCCAGCAGTTACTCGAACAGAGGAAACACCATATATTTT. This encodes CASSYSNRGNTIYF.